The 19 T cell receptor beta chains below all came from one sample that was sequenced in a study of PD-L1 blockade in urothelial cancer. Libraries were prepared by immunoSEQ multiplex PCR; TCRdb keeps only in-frame clonotypes and omits some of them. The data show around 110,000 clones, 75% to 95% seen once. The time point was: peripheral blood 6 weeks after treatment start. The sequencing here drew on PBMCs, taken around atezolizumab (anti-PD-L1) treatment. Source of these receptors: a man aged 55-75 years with urothelial cancer.

The genes are TRBV29-1 and TRBJ1-4, with a possible D match to TRBD1 (6 bases). The CDR3 is 13 residues long. Germline lookup yields CDR1 SQVTM and CDR2 ANQGSEA. V was clipped by 7 bases and J by 9 bases, with 18 bases between them. The chain's CDR3 is CSAKDSLVKKLFF. DNA of the CDR3: TGCAGCGCAAAGGACAGTCTCGTCAAAAAACTGTTTTTT.

The V gene is TRBV29-1, the J gene TRBJ2-1, with D perhaps TRBD1 (6 bases). The V end was cut by 6 bases, the J end by 3 bases, with 12 bases between. The CDR3 has 13 residues. Looked up from germline, CDR1 is SQVTM and CDR2 is ANQGSEA. CDR3 sequence reads: CSVTRTDYNEQFF. CDR3 coding DNA: TGCAGCGTCACCCGGACAGACTACAATGAGCAGTTCTTC.

The chain links TRBV9 to TRBJ2-7; 10 nucleotides align to TRBD2. With 0 bases clipped from V and 3 bases from J, the junction kept 9 bases outside the gene matches. Germline V lookup: CDR1 SGDLS, CDR2 YYNGEE. The CDR3 has 17 residues. Here the CDR3 DNA reads TGTGCCAGCAGCGTAGGCCCCCGGACTAGCGGAAGCTACGAGCAGTACTTC. Its translation is CASSVGPRTSGSYEQYF.

The rearrangement joins TRBV28 to TRBJ2-7; 8 positions agree with TRBD1. The CDR3 spans 15 residues. J was trimmed by 3 bases and V by 4 bases; bases with no gene match: 8. Germline assignment: CDR1 MDHEN and CDR2 SYDVKM. CDR3 bases: TGTGCCAGCAGTTCCCCCGGGACAGGAGACTACGAGCAGTACTTC. Protein product: CASSSPGTGDYEQYF. The variable domain in full, completed from reference TRBV28 and TRBJ2-7, reads DVKVTQSSRYLVKRTGEKVFLECVQDMDHENMFWYRQDPGLGLRLIYFSYDVKMKEKGDIPEGYSVSREKKERFSLILESASTNQTSMYLCASSSPGTGDYEQYFGPGTRLTVT.

The chain recombines TRBV19 with TRBJ1-2; D is perhaps TRBD1 (5 bases). The ends were cut back, 4 bases at V and 8 bases at J, with 14 bases in the middle. The CDR3 length is 13 residues. CDR1 is LNHDA and CDR2 is SQIVND in the germline V gene (reference sequence). CDR3: CASSTLGRAGYTF. DNA of the CDR3: TGTGCCAGTAGTACGTTAGGCAGGGCGGGCTACACCTTC. Full variable domain (remainder filled in from reference TRBV19 and TRBJ1-2): DGGITQSPKYLFRKEGQNVTLSCEQNLNHDAMYWYRQDPGQGLRLIYYSQIVNDFQKGDIAEGYSVSREKKESFPLTVTSAQKNPTAFYLCASSTLGRAGYTFGSGTRLTVV.

The chain is built from TRBV11-1 and TRBJ2-3; TRBD2 matches 8 bases. CDR3 length: 16 residues. J gave up 1 base and V 1 base, and 4 bases lay outside the gene matches. The germline gives CDR1 SGHAT, CDR2 FQDESV (reference sequence). The CDR3, as DNA: TGTGCCAGCAGCTTAGGAGCGGGAGACGGCACAGATACGCAGTATTTT. Protein: CASSLGAGDGTDTQYF.

This sequence joins TRBV7-2 and TRBJ2-5; 15 bases align to TRBD2. V shed 4 bases and J 2 bases; nucleotides not matched to a gene: 2. CDR1 and CDR2 from the germline V gene are SGHTA and FQGNSA. The CDR3 spans 16 residues. The CDR3, as DNA: TGTGCCAGCAGCTACGGGACTAGCGGGGGGCAAGAGACCCAGTACTTC. Amino acid sequence: CASSYGTSGGQETQYF.

The chain links TRBV27 to TRBJ2-3, with 8 bases fitting TRBD2. The CDR3 has 21 amino acids. Germline loops: CDR1 MNHEY, CDR2 SMNVEV (reference sequence). Germline trimming cut 2 bases from V and 0 bases from J; bases unmatched to any gene: 19. This CDR3 is CASSLNGLGGLLAASTDTQYF. Written as DNA, the CDR3 is TGTGCCAGCAGTTTAAACGGGTTGGGGGGGCTACTAGCGGCTAGCACAGATACGCAGTATTTT.

The chain couples TRBV5-4 to TRBJ2-7, with 9 positions matching TRBD2. Per the germline V gene, CDR1 is SGHNT and CDR2 is YYREEE (reference sequence). With V trimmed by 0 bases and J by 9 bases, 10 bases remained unmatched. The CDR3 contains 15 residues. Here the CDR3 DNA reads TGTGCCAGCAGCTTGGATCGTAGCGGGAGTGTTGGGCAGTACTTC. This gives the protein CASSLDRSGSVGQYF.

V gene TRBV7-2 combines with J gene TRBJ2-5; D call uncertain. Trimming pared 4 bases from V and 5 bases from J, leaving 11 bases between. Germline V lookup: CDR1 SGHTA, CDR2 FQGNSA. This CDR3 has 13 residues. CDR3 residues: CASSSEMRETQYF. Here the CDR3 DNA reads TGTGCCAGCAGCTCGGAGATGCGGGAGACCCAGTACTTC.

The V and J genes are TRBV6-6 and TRBJ1-1; the match to TRBD1 covers 10 bases. Germline CDR1 MNHNY, CDR2 SVGAGI (reference sequence). The V gene end was trimmed by 6 bases and the J gene end by 5 bases; junction bases not matched to a gene: 6. The CDR3 has 14 amino acids. CDR3 DNA sequence: TGTGCCAGCAGGATGGGACAGGGGATTACTGAAGCTTTCTTT. Translation: CASRMGQGITEAFF.

V gene TRBV6-5 combines with J gene TRBJ1-1; D is unclear. The germline V and J ends were trimmed by 6 bases and 0 bases, with 8 bases remaining between them. The germline V gene encodes CDR1 MNHEY and CDR2 SVGAGI. This CDR3 comprises 13 residues. The CDR3 region is CASRYNLNTEAFF. The CDR3, as DNA: TGTGCCAGCAGATATAACTTGAACACTGAAGCTTTCTTT.

The gene calls are TRBV15 and TRBJ2-7; D gene uncertain. V was pared by 3 bases and J by 6 bases, with 6 bases between. CDR1 is LNHNV, CDR2 YYDKDF, per germline (reference sequence). This CDR3 spans 11 amino acids. The CDR3 DNA is TGTGCCACCAGCAGTGCCGGCGAGCAGTACTTC. It translates to CATSSAGEQYF.

The J gene is TRBJ2-5, the V gene TRBV7-9, with 11 bases fitting TRBD1. The CDR3 consists of 16 residues. Germline V gene lookup returns CDR1 SEHNR and CDR2 FQNEAQ (reference sequence). With 5 bases clipped from V and 2 bases from J, the junction kept 7 bases outside the gene matches. The CDR3 is CASSPPGTGGQETQYF. CDR3 coding DNA: TGTGCCAGCAGCCCTCCCGGGACAGGGGGGCAAGAGACCCAGTACTTC.

This chain connects TRBV19 to TRBJ2-1; 10 bases agree with TRBD2. Germline V gene data show CDR1 as LNHDA and CDR2 as SQIVND (reference sequence). The J segment lost 3 bases and the V segment lost 7 bases, leaving 3 bases of the junction unmatched. The CDR3 has 14 residues. The CDR3 DNA follows: TGTGCCAGTACGGAGCGGGGGGGCTACAATGAGCAGTTCTTC. It specifies CASTERGGYNEQFF.

J is TRBJ2-2 and V is TRBV6-5; maybe TRBD1 (6 bases). The CDR3 extends over 14 amino acids. Germline V gene lookup returns CDR1 MNHEY and CDR2 SVGAGI. Trimming took off 5 bases at V and 5 bases at J, with 12 bases between the two ends. DNA of the CDR3: TGTGCCAGCAGTGAACAGGGTTCGACCGGGGAGCTGTTTTTT. Its translation is CASSEQGSTGELFF.

Here the CDR3 reads CAWSVSGYGYTF. For the CDR3, the DNA is TGTGCCTGGAGTGTTTCAGGGTATGGCTACACCTTC. The rearrangement uses TRBV30 and TRBJ1-2; weak D call: TRBD1 (5 bases). The CDR3 extends over 12 amino acids. Trimming left V 0 bases short and J 5 bases short, with 7 bases between. Germline CDR1 and CDR2: GTSNPN and SVGIG (reference sequence). The full variable domain, completed using reference TRBV30 and TRBJ1-2, is SQTIHQWPATLVQPVGSPLSLECTVEGTSNPNLYWYRQAAGRGLQLLFYSVGIGQISSEVPQNLSASRPQDRQFILSSKKLLLSDSGFYLCAWSVSGYGYTFGSGTRLTVV.

V is TRBV11-1 and J is TRBJ2-6, with 10 bases matching TRBD1. Germline V gene lookup returns CDR1 SGHAT and CDR2 FQDESV (reference sequence). The CDR3 has 17 residues. Trimming cost V 5 bases and J 4 bases; bases outside gene matches: 8. DNA for the CDR3: TGTGCCAGCAGCCAACCCGGGACAGGGGACGGGGCCAACGTCCTGACTTTC. Translating it yields CASSQPGTGDGANVLTF.

CDR3 nucleotide sequence: TGTGCCAGCAGCCCGCGGACTAGCGGGATGATGGACGAGCAGTACTTC. Its protein product is CASSPRTSGMMDEQYF. The chain has TRBV7-8 and TRBJ2-7; 12 bases match TRBD2. The CDR3 covers 16 residues. Losses at the gene ends were 5 bases for V and 5 bases for J; bases not matched to a gene: 10. CDR1 is SGHVS, CDR2 FQNEAQ, per germline. The whole variable domain, filled in from reference TRBV7-8 and TRBJ2-7, reads GAGVSQSPRYKVAKRGQDVALRCDPISGHVSLFWYQQALGQGPEFLTYFQNEAQLDKSGLPSDRFFAERPEGSVSTLKIQRTQQEDSAVYLCASSPRTSGMMDEQYFGPGTRLTVT.